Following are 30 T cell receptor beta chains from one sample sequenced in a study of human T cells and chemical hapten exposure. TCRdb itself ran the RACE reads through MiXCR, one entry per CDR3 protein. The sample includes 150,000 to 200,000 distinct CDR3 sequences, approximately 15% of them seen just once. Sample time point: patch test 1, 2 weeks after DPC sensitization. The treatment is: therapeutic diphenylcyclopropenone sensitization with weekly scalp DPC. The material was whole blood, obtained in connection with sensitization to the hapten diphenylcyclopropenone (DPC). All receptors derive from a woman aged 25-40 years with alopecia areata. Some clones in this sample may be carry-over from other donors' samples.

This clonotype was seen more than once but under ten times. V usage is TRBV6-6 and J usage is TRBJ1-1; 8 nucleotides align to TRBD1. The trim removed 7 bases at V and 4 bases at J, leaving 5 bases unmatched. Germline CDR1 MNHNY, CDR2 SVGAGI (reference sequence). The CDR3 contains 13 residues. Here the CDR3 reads CASNVGQGTEAFF. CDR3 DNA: TGTGCCAGCAACGTAGGACAGGGCACTGAAGCTTTCTTT.

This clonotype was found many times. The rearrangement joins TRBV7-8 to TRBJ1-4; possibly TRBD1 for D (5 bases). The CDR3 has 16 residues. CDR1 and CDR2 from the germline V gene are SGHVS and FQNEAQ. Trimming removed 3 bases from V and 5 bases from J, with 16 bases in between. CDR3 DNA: TGTGCCAGCAGCTTGGGAGGGTGGGGGACGAATGAAAAACTGTTTTTT. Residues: CASSLGGWGTNEKLFF.

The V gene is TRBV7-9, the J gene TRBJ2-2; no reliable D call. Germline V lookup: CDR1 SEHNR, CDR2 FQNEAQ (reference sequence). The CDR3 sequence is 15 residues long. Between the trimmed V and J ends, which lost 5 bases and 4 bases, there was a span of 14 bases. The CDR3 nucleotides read TGTGCCAGCAGCCAACCCCCTCCGGGCACCGGGGAGCTGTTTTTT. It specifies CASSQPPPGTGELFF.

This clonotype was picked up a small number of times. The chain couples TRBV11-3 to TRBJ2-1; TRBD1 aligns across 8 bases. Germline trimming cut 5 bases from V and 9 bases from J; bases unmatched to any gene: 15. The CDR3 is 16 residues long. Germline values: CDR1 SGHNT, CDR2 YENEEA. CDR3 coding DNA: TGTGCCAGCAGCCCAAGAGTGAGCAGGGGGCGTTCTGAGCAGTTCTTC. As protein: CASSPRVSRGRSEQFF.

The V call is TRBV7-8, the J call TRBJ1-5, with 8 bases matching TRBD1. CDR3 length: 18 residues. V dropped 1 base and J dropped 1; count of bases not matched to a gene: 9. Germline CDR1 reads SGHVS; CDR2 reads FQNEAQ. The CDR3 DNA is TGTGCCAGCAGCTTAGGTATCCGACAGGGGTTGAGCAATCAGCCCCAGCATTTT. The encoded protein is CASSLGIRQGLSNQPQHF.

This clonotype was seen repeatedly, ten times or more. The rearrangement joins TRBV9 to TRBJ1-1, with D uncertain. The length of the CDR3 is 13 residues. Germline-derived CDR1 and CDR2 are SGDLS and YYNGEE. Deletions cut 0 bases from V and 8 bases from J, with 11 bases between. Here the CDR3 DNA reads TGTGCCAGCAGCGTAGACGCGGTATCCGAAGCTTTCTTT. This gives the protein CASSVDAVSEAFF.

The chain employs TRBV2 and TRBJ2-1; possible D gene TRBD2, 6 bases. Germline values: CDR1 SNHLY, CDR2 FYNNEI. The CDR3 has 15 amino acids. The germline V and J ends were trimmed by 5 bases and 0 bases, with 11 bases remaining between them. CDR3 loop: CASSYGSFSYNEQFF. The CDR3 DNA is TGTGCCAGCAGTTACGGGAGTTTCTCCTACAATGAGCAGTTCTTC. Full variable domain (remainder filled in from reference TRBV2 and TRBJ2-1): EPEVTQTPSHQVTQMGQEVILRCVPISNHLYFYWYRQILGQKVEFLVSFYNNEISEKSEIFDDQFSVERPDGSNFTLKIRSTKLEDSAMYFCASSYGSFSYNEQFFGPGTRLTVL.

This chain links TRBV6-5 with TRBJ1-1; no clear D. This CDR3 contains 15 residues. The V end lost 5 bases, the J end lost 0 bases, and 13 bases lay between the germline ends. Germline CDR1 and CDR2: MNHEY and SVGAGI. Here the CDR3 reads CASSHDNGLNTEAFF. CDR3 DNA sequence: TGTGCCAGCAGTCACGACAACGGGTTGAACACTGAAGCTTTCTTT.

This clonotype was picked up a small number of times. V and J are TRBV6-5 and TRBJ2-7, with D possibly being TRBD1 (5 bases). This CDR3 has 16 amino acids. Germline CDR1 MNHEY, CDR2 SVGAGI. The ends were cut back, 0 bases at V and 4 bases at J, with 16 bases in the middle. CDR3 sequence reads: CASSYSHRPPPYEQYF. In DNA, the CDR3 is TGTGCCAGCAGTTACTCCCACAGGCCTCCCCCGTACGAGCAGTACTTC.

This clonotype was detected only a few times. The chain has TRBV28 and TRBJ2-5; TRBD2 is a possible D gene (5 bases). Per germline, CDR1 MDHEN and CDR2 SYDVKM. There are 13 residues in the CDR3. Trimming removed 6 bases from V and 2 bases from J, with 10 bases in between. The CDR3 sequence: CASSGRVQETQYF. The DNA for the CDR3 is TGTGCCAGCAGCGGGCGGGTACAAGAGACCCAGTACTTC.

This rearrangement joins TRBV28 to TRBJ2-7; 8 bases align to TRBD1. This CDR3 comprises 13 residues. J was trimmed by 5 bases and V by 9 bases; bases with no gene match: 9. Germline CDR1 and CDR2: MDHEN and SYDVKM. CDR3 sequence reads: CASTGDRWDEQYF. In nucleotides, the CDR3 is TGTGCCAGTACCGGGGACAGGTGGGACGAGCAGTACTTC.

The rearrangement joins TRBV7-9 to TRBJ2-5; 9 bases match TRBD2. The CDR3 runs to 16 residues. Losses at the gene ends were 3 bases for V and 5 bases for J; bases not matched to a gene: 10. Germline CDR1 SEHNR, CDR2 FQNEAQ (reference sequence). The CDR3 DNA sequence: TGTGCCAGCAGCTTTAGGGTAGCGGGAGCATTGGAGACCCAGTACTTC. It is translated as CASSFRVAGALETQYF.

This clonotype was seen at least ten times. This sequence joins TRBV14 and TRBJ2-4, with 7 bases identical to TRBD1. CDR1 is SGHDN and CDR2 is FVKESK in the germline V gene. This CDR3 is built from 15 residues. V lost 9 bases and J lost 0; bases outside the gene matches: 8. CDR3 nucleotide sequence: TGTGCCAGGCCCCGGGACAGTTTAGCCAAAAACATTCAGTACTTC. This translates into CARPRDSLAKNIQYF. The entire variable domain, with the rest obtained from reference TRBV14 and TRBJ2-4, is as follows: EAGVTQFPSHSVIEKGQTVTLRCDPISGHDNLYWYRRVMGKEIKFLLHFVKESKQDESGMPNNRFLAERTGGTYSTLKVQPAELEDSGVYFCARPRDSLAKNIQYFGAGTRLSVL.

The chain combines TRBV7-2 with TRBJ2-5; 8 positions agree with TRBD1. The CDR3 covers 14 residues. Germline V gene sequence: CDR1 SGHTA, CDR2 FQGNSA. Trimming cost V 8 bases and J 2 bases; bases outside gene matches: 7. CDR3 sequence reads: CASSKDRVQETQYF. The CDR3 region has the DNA TGTGCCAGCTCCAAGGACAGGGTTCAAGAGACCCAGTACTTC.

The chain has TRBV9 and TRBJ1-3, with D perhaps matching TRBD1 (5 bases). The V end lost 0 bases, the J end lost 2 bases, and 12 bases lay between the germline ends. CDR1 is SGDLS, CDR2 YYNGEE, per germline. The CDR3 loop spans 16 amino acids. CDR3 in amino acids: CASSVEAGSTGNTIYF. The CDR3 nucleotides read TGTGCCAGCAGCGTAGAAGCAGGGTCAACTGGAAACACCATATATTTT.

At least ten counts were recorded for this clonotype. CDR3 bases: TGTGCTAGTGGTTTGTGCGCCTTAGGTGAAACAGGCCTGAACTCTGGAAACACCATATATTTT. This codes for CASGLCALGETGLNSGNTIYF. The rearrangement uses TRBV12-5 and TRBJ1-3, with D tentatively TRBD1 (5 bases). This CDR3 region has 21 residues. V was pared by 2 bases and J by 0 bases, with 26 bases between. Germline assignment: CDR1 LGHNT and CDR2 FRNRAP.

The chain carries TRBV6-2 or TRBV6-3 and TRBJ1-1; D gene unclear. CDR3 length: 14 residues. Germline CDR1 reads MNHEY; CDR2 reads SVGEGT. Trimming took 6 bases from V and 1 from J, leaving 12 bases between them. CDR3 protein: CASRAQTENTEAFF. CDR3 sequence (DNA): TGTGCCAGCAGGGCTCAAACAGAGAACACTGAAGCTTTCTTT.

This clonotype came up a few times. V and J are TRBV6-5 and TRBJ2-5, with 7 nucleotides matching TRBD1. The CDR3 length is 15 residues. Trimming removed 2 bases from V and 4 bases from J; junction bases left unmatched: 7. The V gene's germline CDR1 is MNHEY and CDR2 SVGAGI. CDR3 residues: CASSYGDRVLETQYF. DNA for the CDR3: TGTGCCAGCAGTTACGGGGACAGAGTTTTAGAGACCCAGTACTTC.

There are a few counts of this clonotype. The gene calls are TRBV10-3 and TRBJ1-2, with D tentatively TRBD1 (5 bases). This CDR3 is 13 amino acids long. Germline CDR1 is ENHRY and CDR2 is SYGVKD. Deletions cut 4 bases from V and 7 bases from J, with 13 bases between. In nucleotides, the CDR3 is TGTGCCATCAGTGCCGTGGGGGAATCTGGCTACACCTTC. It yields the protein CAISAVGESGYTF.

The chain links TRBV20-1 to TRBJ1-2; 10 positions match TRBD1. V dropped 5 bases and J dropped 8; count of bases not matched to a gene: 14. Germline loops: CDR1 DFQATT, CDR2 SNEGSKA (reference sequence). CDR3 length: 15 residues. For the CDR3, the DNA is TGCAGTGCTCGTGAACCCGGGACAGGGGCACGGGGCTACACCTTC. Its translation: CSAREPGTGARGYTF.

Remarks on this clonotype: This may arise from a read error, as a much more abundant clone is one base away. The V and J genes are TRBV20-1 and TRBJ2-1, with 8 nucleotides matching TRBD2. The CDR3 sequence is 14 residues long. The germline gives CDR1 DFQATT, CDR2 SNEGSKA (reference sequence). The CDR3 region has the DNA TGCAGAGCGCGTAGCGGGGACTCCTACAATGAGCAGTTCTTC. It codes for CRARSGDSYNEQFF.

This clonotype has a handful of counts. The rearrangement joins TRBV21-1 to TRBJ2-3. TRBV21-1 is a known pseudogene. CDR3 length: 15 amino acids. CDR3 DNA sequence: TGTGCCAGCAGCAAAGCGCCCCAGCGCACAGATACGCAGTATTTT. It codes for CASSKAPQRTDTQYF.

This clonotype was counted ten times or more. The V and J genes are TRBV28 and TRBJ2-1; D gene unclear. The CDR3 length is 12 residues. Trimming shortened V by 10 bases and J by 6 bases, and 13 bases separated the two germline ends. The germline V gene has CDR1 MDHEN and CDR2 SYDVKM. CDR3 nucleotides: TGTGCCACCGAAGCCCTAGGCAATGAGCAGTTCTTC. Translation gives CATEALGNEQFF.

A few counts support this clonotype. The CDR3 DNA is TGTGCCAGCGGAGAACGGACAGCTTATAATTCACCCCTCCACTTT. Its protein product is CASGERTAYNSPLHF. The chain joins TRBV6-1 to TRBJ1-6, with D maybe TRBD1 (6 bases). The germline gives CDR1 MNHNS, CDR2 SASEGT. Between the trimmed V and J ends, which lost 8 bases and 4 bases, there was a span of 15 bases. This CDR3 has 15 amino acids.

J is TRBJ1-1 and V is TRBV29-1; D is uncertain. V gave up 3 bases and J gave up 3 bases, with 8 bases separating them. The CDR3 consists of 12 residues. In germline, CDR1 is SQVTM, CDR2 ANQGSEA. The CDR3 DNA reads TGCAGCGTTGATGCAGGTGACACTGAAGCTTTCTTT. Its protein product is CSVDAGDTEAFF.

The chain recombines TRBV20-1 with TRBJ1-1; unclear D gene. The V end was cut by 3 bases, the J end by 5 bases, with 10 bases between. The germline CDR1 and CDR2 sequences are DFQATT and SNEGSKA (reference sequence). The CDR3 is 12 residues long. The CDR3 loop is CSASYLWTEAFF. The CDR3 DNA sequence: TGCAGTGCTAGTTACTTGTGGACTGAAGCTTTCTTT.

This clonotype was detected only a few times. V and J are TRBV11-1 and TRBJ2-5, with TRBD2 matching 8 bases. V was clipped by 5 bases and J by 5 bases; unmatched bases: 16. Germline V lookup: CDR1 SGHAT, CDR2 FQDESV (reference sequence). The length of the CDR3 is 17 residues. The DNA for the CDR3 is TGTGCCAGCAGCCTTTCCCAATCCGGGGGGGCCGCGGAGACCCAGTACTTC. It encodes CASSLSQSGGAAETQYF.

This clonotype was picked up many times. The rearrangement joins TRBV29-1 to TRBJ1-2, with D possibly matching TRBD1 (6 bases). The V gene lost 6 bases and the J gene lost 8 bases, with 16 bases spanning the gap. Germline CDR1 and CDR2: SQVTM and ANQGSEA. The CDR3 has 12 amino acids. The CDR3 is CSVEGGGGGYTF. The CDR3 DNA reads TGCAGCGTCGAGGGGGGTGGCGGCGGCTACACCTTC.

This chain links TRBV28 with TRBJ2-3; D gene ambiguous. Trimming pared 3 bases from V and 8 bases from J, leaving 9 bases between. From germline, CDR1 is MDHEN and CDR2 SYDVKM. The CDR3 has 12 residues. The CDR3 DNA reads TGTGCCAGCAGTTTCGTCGGTAGTACGCAGTATTTT. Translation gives CASSFVGSTQYF.

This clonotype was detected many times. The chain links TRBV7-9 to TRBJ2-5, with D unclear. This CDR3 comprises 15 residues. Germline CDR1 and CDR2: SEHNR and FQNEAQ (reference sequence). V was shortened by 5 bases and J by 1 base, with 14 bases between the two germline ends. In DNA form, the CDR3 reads TGTGCCAGCAGCATTGGATCGGTAGGCCAAGAGACCCAGTACTTC. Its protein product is CASSIGSVGQETQYF.